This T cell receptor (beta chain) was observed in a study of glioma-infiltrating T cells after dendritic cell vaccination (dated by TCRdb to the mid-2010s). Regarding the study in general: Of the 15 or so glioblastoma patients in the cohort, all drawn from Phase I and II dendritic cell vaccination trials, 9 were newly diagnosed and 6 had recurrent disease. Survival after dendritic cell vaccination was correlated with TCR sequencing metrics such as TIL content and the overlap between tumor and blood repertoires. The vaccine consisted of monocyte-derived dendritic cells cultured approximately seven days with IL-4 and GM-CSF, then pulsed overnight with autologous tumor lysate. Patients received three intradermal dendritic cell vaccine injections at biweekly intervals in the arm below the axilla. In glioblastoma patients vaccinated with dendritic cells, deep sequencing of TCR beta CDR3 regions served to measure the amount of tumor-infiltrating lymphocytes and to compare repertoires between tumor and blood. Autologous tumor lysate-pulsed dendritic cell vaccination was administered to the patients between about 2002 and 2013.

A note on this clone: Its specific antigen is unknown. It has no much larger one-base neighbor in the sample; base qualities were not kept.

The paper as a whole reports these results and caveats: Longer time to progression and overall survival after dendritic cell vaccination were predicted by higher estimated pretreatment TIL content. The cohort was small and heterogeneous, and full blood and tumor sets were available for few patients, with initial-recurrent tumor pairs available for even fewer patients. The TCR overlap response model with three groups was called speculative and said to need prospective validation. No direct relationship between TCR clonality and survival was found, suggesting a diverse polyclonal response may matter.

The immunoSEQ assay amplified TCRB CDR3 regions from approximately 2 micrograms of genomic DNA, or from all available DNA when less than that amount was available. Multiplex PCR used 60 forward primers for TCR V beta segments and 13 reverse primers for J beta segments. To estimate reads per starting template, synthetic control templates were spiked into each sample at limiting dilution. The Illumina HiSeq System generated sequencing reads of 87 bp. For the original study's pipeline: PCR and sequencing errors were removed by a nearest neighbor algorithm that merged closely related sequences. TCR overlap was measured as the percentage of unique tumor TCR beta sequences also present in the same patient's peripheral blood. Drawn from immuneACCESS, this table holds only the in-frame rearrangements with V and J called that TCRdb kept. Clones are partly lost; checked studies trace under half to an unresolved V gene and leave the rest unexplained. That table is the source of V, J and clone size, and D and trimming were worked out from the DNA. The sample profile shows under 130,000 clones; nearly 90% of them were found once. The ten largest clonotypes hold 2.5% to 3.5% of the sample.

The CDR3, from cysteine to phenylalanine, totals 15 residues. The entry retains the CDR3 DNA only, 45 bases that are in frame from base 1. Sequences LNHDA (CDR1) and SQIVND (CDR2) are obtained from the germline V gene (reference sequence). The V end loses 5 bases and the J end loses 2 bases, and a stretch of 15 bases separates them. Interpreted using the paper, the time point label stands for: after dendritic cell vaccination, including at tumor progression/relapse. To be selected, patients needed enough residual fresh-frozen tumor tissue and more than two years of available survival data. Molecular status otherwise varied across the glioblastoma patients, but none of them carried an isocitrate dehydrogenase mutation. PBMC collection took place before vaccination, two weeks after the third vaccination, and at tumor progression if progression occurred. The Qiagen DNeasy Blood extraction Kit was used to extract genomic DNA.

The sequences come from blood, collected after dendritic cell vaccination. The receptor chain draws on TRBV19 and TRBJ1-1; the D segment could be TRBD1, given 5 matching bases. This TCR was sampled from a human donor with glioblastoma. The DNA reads TGTGCCAGTAGTGCCCGGGCAGGGCTTAACACTGAAGCTTTCTTT. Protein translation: CASSARAGLNTEAFF.